This TCR beta chain was sequenced in a study of T-cell reconstitution after alpha-beta-depleted transplantation in children (dated by TCRdb to about 2016). For the study in its entirety: Using TCR repertoire profiling, the study followed T-cell immune reconstitution in a quantitative way in children after TCRalphabeta/CD19-depleted allogeneic hematopoietic cell transplantation. Results and caveats for the whole study, not just this receptor: The high TCRbeta diversity at day 60 in some patients was ascribed to recipient T cells and intrathymic progenitors that had survived conditioning. The apparently early alphabetaT-cell count recovery about two months after transplant was reportedly dependent on only several hundred rapidly expanded clones derived from non-depleted graft cells. Hyperexpanded clone frequencies declined over subsequent months; after one year, T-cell counts and TCRbeta diversity were mostly attributed to newly produced T cells.

From its cysteine to its phenylalanine, the CDR3 spans 14 amino acids. Just CDR3 DNA is preserved here, 42 bases in frame from base 1. V is pruned by 2 bases and J by 8 bases, leaving 7 bases of the junction without a gene match. Per the germline V gene, MDHEN is the CDR1 and SYDVKM is the CDR2. Preparation of the library involved PCR. The data were produced on an Illumina HiSeq 2500. TCR libraries were prepared with molecular barcoding, using unique molecular identifiers to normalize TCRbeta repertoire quantification. Using fastp at Q25 and MiXCR, TCRdb reprocessed the public reads and kept productive beta chains. Each CDR3 protein gets just one entry, which takes the most common genes and DNA from the rows behind it. This sample holds around 190,000 distinct CDR3 sequences; 6.6% were observed only once. Approximately 6% of the sample lies in the top ten. This clonotype was recorded at least ten times. The clone's antigen remains unknown. Base qualities are not provided; no much larger clone lies one nucleotide away.

The treatment or condition label of this sample denotes: allogeneic hematopoietic cell transplantation with graft depleted of TCRalphabeta T cells and CD19 B cells. TCRalphabeta/CD19-depleted allogeneic hematopoietic cell grafts were given to the transplant recipients, all of whom were children. Recombination joined TRBV28 with TRBJ1-2, and 8 bases in between align with TRBD1. The TCR originated in a boy younger than 10 with acute lymphoblastic leukemia, due to receive a stem cell transplant. Specimen: PBMCs, collected before TCRalphabeta/CD19-depleted stem cell transplant. The CDR3 region has the sequence CASSLRQGFWGYTF. The sequenced DNA: TGTGCCAGCAGTTTAAGACAGGGGTTTTGGGGCTACACCTTC.